A single sample is the source of the 24 T cell receptor beta chains below, sequenced in a study of OX40 agonist ivuxolimab in advanced cancers. The method was the immunoSEQ multiplex PCR assay. The clones in this table, taken by TCRdb from immuneACCESS, are in-frame only. Not every clone is retained; where verified, under half of the shortfall comes from an unresolved V gene, and the cause of the rest is unknown. This sample lists 61,000 or so clones; under 90% were detected once. The top ten clones comprise approximately 2% of the sample. The source material was CD4+ or CD8+ T cells sorted from blood, sampled in a trial of the OX40 agonist ivuxolimab. The receptors stem from an adult with an advanced solid tumor such as melanoma, head and neck, liver or kidney cancer.

This chain joins TRBV5-1 and TRBJ1-5; no clear D gene. The germline gives CDR1 SGHRS, CDR2 YFSETQ. V lost 1 base, J lost 4 bases, and 9 bases lay in between. CDR3 length: 14 amino acids. The CDR3 sequence: CASSLNGRNQPQHF. CDR3 coding DNA: TGCGCCAGCAGCTTGAATGGCAGGAATCAGCCCCAGCATTTT. The whole variable domain, remainder taken from reference TRBV5-1 and TRBJ1-5, is KAGVTQTPRYLIKTRGQQVTLSCSPISGHRSVSWYQQTPGQGLQFLFEYFSETQRNKGNFPGRFSGRQFSNSRSEMNVSTLELGDSALYLCASSLNGRNQPQHFGDGTRLSIL.

The CDR3 reads CSAPGAGTDTQYF. Here the CDR3 DNA reads TGCAGCGCCCCAGGGGCAGGCACAGATACGCAGTATTTT. The chain uses TRBV29-1 and TRBJ2-3; TRBD1 is a possible D gene (6 bases). V lost 7 bases to trimming and J lost 1 base, with 12 bases between them. Germline CDR1 reads SQVTM; CDR2 reads ANQGSEA. The CDR3 spans 13 residues.

This sequence joins TRBV6-1 and TRBJ2-7; TRBD1 aligns across 7 bases. Per the germline V gene, CDR1 is MNHNS and CDR2 is SASEGT. The CDR3 consists of 18 residues. J was trimmed by 0 bases and V by 0 bases; bases with no gene match: 11. The CDR3 bases are TGTGCCAGCAGTGAAGCATTCAAGGCGGACAGGACCTCCTACGAGCAGTACTTC. This codes for CASSEAFKADRTSYEQYF.

The chain recombines TRBV6-1 with TRBJ1-2; TRBD1 is a possible D gene (6 bases). V lost 2 bases and J lost 4, with 17 bases in between. The CDR3 loop spans 16 amino acids. CDR1 and CDR2 (germline): MNHNS, SASEGT. CDR3 in amino acids: CASSELGGGTSYGYTF. DNA for the CDR3: TGTGCCAGCAGTGAACTGGGGGGCGGTACGTCCTATGGCTACACCTTC.

The chain employs TRBV15 and TRBJ2-1; a possible D gene is TRBD1 (5 bases). V was cut by 0 bases and J by 4 bases, with 10 bases left in between. Germline CDR1 is LNHNV and CDR2 is YYDKDF (reference sequence). The CDR3 is 15 amino acids. Here the CDR3 DNA reads TGTGCCACCAGCAGAGATCCCGCAGGGTACAATGAGCAGTTCTTC. Its translation: CATSRDPAGYNEQFF.

The V and J genes are TRBV7-6 and TRBJ2-5; D may match TRBD1 or TRBD2 (5 bases each). V was pared by 0 bases and J by 2 bases, with 10 bases between. Per the germline V gene, CDR1 is SGHVS and CDR2 is FNYEAQ. The CDR3 extends over 15 amino acids. As DNA, the CDR3 is TGTGCCAGCAGCTTAGCGCCGGGACCTCAAGAGACCCAGTACTTC. The encoded protein is CASSLAPGPQETQYF.

The V gene is TRBV15, the J gene TRBJ1-2, with D tentatively TRBD1 (5 bases). Per germline, CDR1 LNHNV and CDR2 YYDKDF (reference sequence). Deletions cut 0 bases from V and 7 bases from J, with 12 bases between. This CDR3 is built from 14 residues. DNA for the CDR3: TGTGCCACCAGCAGAGATGAGGGGAAGTCTGGCTACACCTTC. Translating gives CATSRDEGKSGYTF.

This sequence joins TRBV19 and TRBJ2-1; no reliable D call. Trimming stripped 4 bases from V and 3 bases from J, with 7 bases between. The CDR3 is made up of 13 amino acids. Germline CDR1 reads LNHDA; CDR2 reads SQIVND (reference sequence). This chain's CDR3 is CASSRWNYNEQFF. CDR3 DNA: TGTGCCAGTAGTAGGTGGAACTACAATGAGCAGTTCTTC. The full variable domain, completed using reference TRBV19 and TRBJ2-1, is DGGITQSPKYLFRKEGQNVTLSCEQNLNHDAMYWYRQDPGQGLRLIYYSQIVNDFQKGDIAEGYSVSREKKESFPLTVTSAQKNPTAFYLCASSRWNYNEQFFGPGTRLTVL.

The chain recombines TRBV6-1 with TRBJ1-5, with D maybe TRBD1 (6 bases). Germline V gene lookup returns CDR1 MNHNS and CDR2 SASEGT. The CDR3 length is 13 residues. Trimming shortened V by 11 bases and J by 0 bases, and 11 bases separated the two germline ends. The CDR3 loop reads CAGGQPSNQPQHF. CDR3 bases: TGTGCCGGGGGACAACCTAGCAATCAGCCCCAGCATTTT.

The V call is TRBV29-1, the J call TRBJ2-7; 12 nucleotides agree with TRBD2. CDR3 length equals 13 residues. The V and J ends lost 2 bases and 5 bases, in that order; junction bases with no gene match: 1. CDR1 and CDR2 (germline): SQVTM, ANQGSEA. The CDR3 DNA is TGCAGCGTTGAACGGACTAGCGGGAACGAGCAGTACTTC. Amino acids: CSVERTSGNEQYF.

This sequence joins TRBV10-1 and TRBJ2-7, with 9 bases matching TRBD2. V lost 3 bases, J lost 2 bases, and 5 bases stayed unmatched. This CDR3 spans 15 amino acids. From germline, CDR1 is WNHNN and CDR2 SYGVQD (reference sequence). CDR3 loop: CASSDTLAGPYEQYF. Here the CDR3 DNA reads TGCGCCAGCAGTGACACCCTAGCGGGGCCCTACGAGCAGTACTTC.

The chain recombines TRBV2 with TRBJ2-4; 7 nucleotides match TRBD1. The CDR3 is 16 amino acids. The V segment lost 6 bases and the J segment 4 bases; nucleotides outside the gene matches: 12. Germline values: CDR1 SNHLY, CDR2 FYNNEI. CDR3 in amino acids: CASRAGTATIKNIQYF. Here the CDR3 DNA reads TGTGCCAGCAGAGCCGGGACAGCAACTATAAAAAACATTCAGTACTTC.

This clone appeared once. The genes are TRBV25-1 and TRBJ1-1; D call uncertain. The CDR3 runs to 11 residues. The germline V gene has CDR1 MGHDK and CDR2 SYGVNS. Trimming pared 6 bases from V and 4 bases from J, leaving 6 bases between. CDR3 nucleotides: TGTGCCAGCAGAAAGGTCACTGAAGCTTTCTTT. Residues: CASRKVTEAFF.

The gene calls are TRBV21-1 and TRBJ2-2; TRBD1, the table's D call, was not compared with the DNA. TRBV21-1 is termed a pseudogene. The CDR3 has 16 residues. CDR3 DNA: TGTGCCAGCAGCAAAAGGCAGAAACAGGTCACCGGGGAGCTGTTTTTT. Its protein product is CASSKRQKQVTGELFF.

The rearrangement joins TRBV9 to TRBJ1-6; D is unclear. Per germline, CDR1 SGDLS and CDR2 YYNGEE. The V end was cut by 4 bases, the J end by 6 bases, with 11 bases between. The CDR3 length is 14 residues. The CDR3 region has the DNA TGTGCCAGCAGCAAGGAGGGCCGTAATTCACCCCTCCACTTT. Protein product: CASSKEGRNSPLHF.

This CDR3 is CASSLSEAATQHF. The DNA for the CDR3 is TGTGCCAGCAGCTTAAGCGAGGCAGCGACCCAGCATTTT. V usage is TRBV6-1 and J usage is TRBJ1-5, with unresolved D. The CDR3 has 13 residues. Trimming stripped 6 bases from V and 11 bases from J, with 17 bases between. Per germline, CDR1 MNHNS and CDR2 SASEGT.

The chain carries TRBV4-2 and TRBJ2-7; maybe TRBD2 (6 bases). Germline CDR1 LGHNA, CDR2 YNFKEQ. The V end lost 1 base, the J end lost 6 bases, and 13 bases lay between the germline ends. This CDR3 is built from 14 residues. DNA for the CDR3: TGTGCCAGCAGCCAAGGAACGGGGGAATCCGAGCAGTACTTC. This encodes CASSQGTGESEQYF.

This clone was seen more than once but under ten times. The chain couples TRBV6-1 to TRBJ2-4; D is possibly TRBD1 (5 bases). The germline gives CDR1 MNHNS, CDR2 SASEGT. The V and J ends lost 8 bases and 1 base respectively, with 9 bases between them. This CDR3 has 13 amino acids. The CDR3 DNA reads as TGTGCCAGCGACAGTGTGGCCAAAAACATTCAGTACTTC. Its translation: CASDSVAKNIQYF.

This chain connects TRBV5-3 to TRBJ2-7; a possible D gene is TRBD1 (5 bases). TRBV5-3 is classed as an ORF, of uncertain function. The CDR3 consists of 13 residues. The V end lost 6 bases, the J end lost 1 base, and 11 bases lay between the germline ends. The CDR3 spells CARIRAGSYEQYF. CDR3 DNA sequence: TGTGCCAGAATCAGGGCAGGTTCCTACGAGCAGTACTTC.

In this sample, this clone is medium-sized. This chain links TRBV5-1 with TRBJ2-2; 7 bases match TRBD2. The CDR3 sequence is 16 residues long. Trimming cost V 4 bases and J 4 bases; bases outside gene matches: 10. Looked up from germline, CDR1 is SGHRS and CDR2 is YFSETQ. CDR3 DNA sequence: TGCGCCAGCAGCCCTAGACTAGTAGCGGGCACCGGGGAGCTGTTTTTT. This gives the protein CASSPRLVAGTGELFF. Full variable domain (rest looked up from reference TRBV5-1 and TRBJ2-2): KAGVTQTPRYLIKTRGQQVTLSCSPISGHRSVSWYQQTPGQGLQFLFEYFSETQRNKGNFPGRFSGRQFSNSRSEMNVSTLELGDSALYLCASSPRLVAGTGELFFGEGSRLTVL.

The rearrangement uses TRBV18 and TRBJ1-1; 9 positions agree with TRBD1. In germline, CDR1 is KGHSH, CDR2 LQKENI. J was trimmed by 1 base and V by 3 bases; bases with no gene match: 3. The CDR3 totals 15 residues. This chain's CDR3 is CASSPPTGGNTEAFF. The CDR3 bases are TGTGCCAGCTCACCTCCGACAGGGGGGAACACTGAAGCTTTCTTT. The complete variable domain, with remaining parts taken from reference TRBV18 and TRBJ1-1, reads NAGVMQNPRHLVRRRGQEARLRCSPMKGHSHVYWYRQLPEEGLKFMVYLQKENIIDESGMPKERFSAEFPKEGPSILRIQQVVRGDSAAYFCASSPPTGGNTEAFFGQGTRLTVV.

V usage is TRBV25-1 and J usage is TRBJ1-4; unclear D gene. The V end was cut by 1 base, the J end by 5 bases, with 20 bases between. Per the germline V gene, CDR1 is MGHDK and CDR2 is SYGVNS. CDR3 length: 18 residues. The CDR3 sequence: CASSESVGIGISNEKLFF. For the CDR3, the DNA is TGTGCCAGCAGTGAATCCGTCGGTATCGGAATTTCAAATGAAAAACTGTTTTTT.

The gene calls are TRBV18 and TRBJ1-4; D is perhaps TRBD1 (6 bases). The germline V gene encodes CDR1 KGHSH and CDR2 LQKENI. The CDR3 extends over 16 amino acids. V dropped 3 bases and J dropped 4 bases, with 15 bases sitting between them. In DNA form, the CDR3 reads TGTGCCAGCTCACCGACCCTAGGACAGCATAATGAAAAACTGTTTTTT. It specifies CASSPTLGQHNEKLFF.

The V and J genes are TRBV2 and TRBJ2-5; D unclear. The CDR3 covers 13 residues. CDR1 and CDR2 (germline): SNHLY, FYNNEI. Trimming left V 8 bases short and J 5 bases short, with 15 bases between. Written as DNA, the CDR3 is TGTGCCAGCTTCATCGATGGAGCGGAGACCCAGTACTTC. Protein: CASFIDGAETQYF.